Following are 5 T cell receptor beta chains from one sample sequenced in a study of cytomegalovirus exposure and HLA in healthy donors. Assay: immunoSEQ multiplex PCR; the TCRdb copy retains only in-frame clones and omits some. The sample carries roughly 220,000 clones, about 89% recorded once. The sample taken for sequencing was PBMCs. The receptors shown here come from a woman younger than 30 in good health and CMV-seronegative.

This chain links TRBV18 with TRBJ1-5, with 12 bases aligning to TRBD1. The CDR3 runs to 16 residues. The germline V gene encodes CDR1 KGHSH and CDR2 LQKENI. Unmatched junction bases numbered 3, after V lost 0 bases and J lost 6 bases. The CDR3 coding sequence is TGTGCCAGCTCACCACCCCCGGGACAGGGGGCTCAGCCCCAGCATTTT. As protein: CASSPPPGQGAQPQHF.

CDR3: CASSLPTYSYEQYF. As DNA, the CDR3 is TGTGCCAGCAGCTTACCGACTTATTCCTACGAGCAGTACTTC. V usage is TRBV5-5 and J usage is TRBJ2-7; D unclear. The CDR3 contains 14 residues. Trimming pared 2 bases from V and 1 base from J, leaving 10 bases between. Germline loops: CDR1 SGHKS, CDR2 YYEKEE (reference sequence).

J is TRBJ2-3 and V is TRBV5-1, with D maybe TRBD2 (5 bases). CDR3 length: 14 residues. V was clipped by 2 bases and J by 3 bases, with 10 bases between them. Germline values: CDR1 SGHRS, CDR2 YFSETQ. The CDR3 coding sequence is TGCGCCAGCAGCTTTGCCCGGGGAACAGATACGCAGTATTTT. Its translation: CASSFARGTDTQYF.

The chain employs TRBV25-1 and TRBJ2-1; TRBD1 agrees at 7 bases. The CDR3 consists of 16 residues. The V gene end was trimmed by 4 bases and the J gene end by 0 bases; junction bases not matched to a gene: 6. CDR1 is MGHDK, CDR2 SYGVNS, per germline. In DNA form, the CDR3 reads TGTGCCAGCAGTGCGTCCAGGGGGAGCTCCTACAATGAGCAGTTCTTC. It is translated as CASSASRGSSYNEQFF.

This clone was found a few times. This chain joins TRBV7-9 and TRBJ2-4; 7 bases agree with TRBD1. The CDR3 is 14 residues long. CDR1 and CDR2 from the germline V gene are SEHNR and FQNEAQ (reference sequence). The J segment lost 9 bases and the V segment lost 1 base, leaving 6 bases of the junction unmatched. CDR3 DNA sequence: TGTGCCAGCAGCTTAGTAACAGGGGCCGGCATTCAGTACTTC. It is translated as CASSLVTGAGIQYF.